Listed here are 24 T cell receptor beta chains from one sample, sequenced in a study of shared clonotypes between healthy human individuals. The repertoire was sequenced with immunoSEQ multiplex PCR; TCRdb's copy has only in-frame clones and lacks some. The repertoire includes 330,000 or so clones, around 70% of them detected once, and under 11% sits in the top ten. The sample taken for sequencing was memory CD4+ T cells sorted from blood. Regarding subset: CD45RA-negative fraction. These receptors all stem from a man aged 25 to 40 in good health.

The V call is TRBV10-1, the J call TRBJ2-2; D not certain. The V end was cut by 3 bases, the J end by 6 bases, with 14 bases between. From germline, CDR1 is WNHNN and CDR2 SYGVQD (reference sequence). CDR3 length: 15 residues. The CDR3 DNA is TGCGCCAGCAGTGACCAGGTGATTGAGGCCGGGGAGCTGTTTTTT. Protein: CASSDQVIEAGELFF.

This clone was counted only a few times. The J gene is TRBJ1-4, the V gene TRBV15, with a possible D match to TRBD1 (6 bases). V was shortened by 1 base and J by 0 bases, with 15 bases between the two germline ends. CDR1 and CDR2 from the germline V gene are LNHNV and YYDKDF (reference sequence). The CDR3 has 18 amino acids. In DNA form, the CDR3 reads TGTGCCACCAGCAGAGGGGAACAGGGAGCGTCAACTAATGAAAAACTGTTTTTT. It codes for CATSRGEQGASTNEKLFF.

The rearrangement links TRBV7-4 to TRBJ2-7; D possibly corresponds to TRBD2 (5 bases). Germline lookup yields CDR1 SGHVT and CDR2 SQSDAQ. V dropped 0 bases and J dropped 2 bases, with 8 bases sitting between them. This CDR3 is 14 amino acids long. CDR3 region: CASSLALRAYEQYF. CDR3 nucleotide sequence: TGTGCCAGCAGCTTAGCGCTGAGGGCCTACGAGCAGTACTTC.

Points on this clone: This likely stems from a read error, as it lies one base from a far larger clone. J is TRBJ1-2 and V is TRBV5-5; 9 bases line up with TRBD1. The CDR3 has 14 residues. CDR1 is SGHKS, CDR2 YYEKEE, per germline (reference sequence). The CDR3 sequence is CVSTPWDRAGGYTF. The CDR3 DNA reads TGTGTCAGCACCCCCTGGGACAGGGCTGGCGGCTACACCTTC.

This clone was recorded only once. The chain links TRBV27 to TRBJ2-1, with 11 bases lining up with TRBD2. The CDR3 totals 17 residues. From germline, CDR1 is MNHEY and CDR2 SMNVEV (reference sequence). V shed 2 bases, J shed 2 bases, and the junction held 5 bases outside the gene matches. CDR3 coding DNA: TGTGCCAGCAGTTTACGACTAGCGGGAAGCCCCTACAATGAGCAGTTCTTC. The encoded protein is CASSLRLAGSPYNEQFF.

This chain uses TRBV30 with TRBJ1-2; D remains unclear. V lost 2 bases, J lost 4 bases, and 14 bases lay in between. The CDR3 has 14 amino acids. Per the germline V gene, CDR1 is GTSNPN and CDR2 is SVGIG (reference sequence). CDR3 protein: CAWSSLRTRYGYTF. The CDR3 DNA is TGTGCCTGGAGTTCGCTTCGGACCCGCTATGGCTACACCTTC.

The chain is built from TRBV6-6 and TRBJ1-2; no clear D gene. CDR3 size: 13 residues. The ends were cut back, 6 bases at V and 4 bases at J, with 12 bases in the middle. The germline gives CDR1 MNHNY, CDR2 SVGAGI (reference sequence). The CDR3 DNA reads TGTGCCAGCAGCTTCAGGCAGTTCTATGGCTACACCTTC. It is translated as CASSFRQFYGYTF.

V and J are TRBV19 and TRBJ1-1; D ambiguous. The V end lost 3 bases, the J end lost 8 bases, and 13 bases lay between the germline ends. Looked up from germline, CDR1 is LNHDA and CDR2 is SQIVND (reference sequence). The CDR3 is 13 amino acids. The CDR3 protein is CASSIAGGGEAFF. The CDR3 coding sequence is TGTGCCAGTAGTATCGCGGGCGGAGGGGAAGCTTTCTTT. Based on the CDR3 plus reference TRBV19 and TRBJ1-1, the full variable domain is DGGITQSPKYLFRKEGQNVTLSCEQNLNHDAMYWYRQDPGQGLRLIYYSQIVNDFQKGDIAEGYSVSREKKESFPLTVTSAQKNPTAFYLCASSIAGGGEAFFGQGTRLTVV.

The chain joins TRBV7-3 to TRBJ2-2, with 7 bases fitting TRBD2. Per the germline V gene, CDR1 is SGHTA and CDR2 is FQGTGA. The CDR3 loop spans 14 amino acids. The V segment lost 4 bases and the J segment 7 bases; nucleotides outside the gene matches: 6. This CDR3 is CASSSTSDSGELFF. DNA for the CDR3: TGTGCCAGCAGCTCAACTAGCGATAGCGGGGAGCTGTTTTTT.

The V gene is TRBV27, the J gene TRBJ1-5; unclear D gene. In germline, CDR1 is MNHEY, CDR2 SMNVEV (reference sequence). This CDR3 spans 13 amino acids. The V and J ends lost 2 bases and 10 bases respectively, with 12 bases between them. CDR3 nucleotides: TGTGCCAGCAGTTTAATGGGGAATTTACCCCAGCATTTT. This encodes CASSLMGNLPQHF.

Notes on this clone: The same CDR3 also results from other DNA sequences found in this sample. The chain links TRBV9 to TRBJ2-1, with 7 bases matching TRBD1. CDR3 length: 13 residues. The V gene end was trimmed by 1 base and the J gene end by 5 bases; junction bases not matched to a gene: 0. Germline CDR1 SGDLS, CDR2 YYNGEE. CDR3 nucleotides: TGTGCCAGCAGCGTACAGGGGGACAATGAGCAGTTCTTC. This gives the protein CASSVQGDNEQFF.

As for this clone: Mismatch with germline at one junction end may stem from a read error. The V call is TRBV10-3, the J call TRBJ1-1; D is unclear. This CDR3 is built from 14 residues. Germline V gene data show CDR1 as ENHRY and CDR2 as SYGVKD. The CDR3 reads CASSAVASDTEAFF. CDR3 DNA sequence: TGTGCCAGCAGTGCCGTGGCAAGTGACACTGAAGCTTTCTTT.

Concerning this clone itself: The junction differs from germline at one of its ends, possibly a read error. The chain joins TRBV5-6 to TRBJ1-2, with D unclear. Looked up from germline, CDR1 is SGHDT and CDR2 is YYEEEE. This CDR3 contains 15 residues. The CDR3 coding sequence is TGTGCCAGCAGCCGGGATGAAGTCGTTAACTACGGCTACACCTTC. Translating gives CASSRDEVVNYGYTF.

V is TRBV18 and J is TRBJ2-2; D is uncertain. The CDR3 covers 16 residues. CDR1 is KGHSH and CDR2 is LQKENI in the germline V gene. The germline V and J ends were trimmed by 3 bases and 1 base, with 12 bases remaining between them. For the CDR3, the DNA is TGTGCCAGCTCACCGCTAATATCAGGGAACACCGGGGAGCTGTTTTTT. Encoded protein: CASSPLISGNTGELFF.

This clone was recorded a few times. The V and J genes are TRBV6-1 and TRBJ2-1; D remains ambiguous. CDR1 MNHNS and CDR2 SASEGT come from the germline V gene. The CDR3 length is 10 residues. V was cut by 5 bases and J by 9 bases, with 5 bases left in between. CDR3 bases: TGTGCCAGCAGTCCGGCTGAGCAGTTCTTC. Amino acids: CASSPAEQFF.

The chain has TRBV13 and TRBJ2-7; possibly TRBD1 for D (6 bases). The germline V gene encodes CDR1 PRHDT and CDR2 FYEKMQ (reference sequence). This CDR3 region has 16 residues. V was pared by 5 bases and J by 5 bases, with 22 bases between. The CDR3 region is CASSPLNRDDIHEQYF. Written as DNA, the CDR3 is TGTGCCAGCAGCCCGTTAAACAGGGACGATATCCACGAGCAGTACTTC.

With respect to this clone: Other DNA sequences from this sample encode an identical CDR3 as well. The rearrangement uses TRBV5-1 and TRBJ2-6, with D unresolved. The V end lost 4 bases, the J end lost 4 bases, and 9 bases lay between the germline ends. The CDR3 totals 14 residues. Germline V gene lookup returns CDR1 SGHRS and CDR2 YFSETQ. Here the CDR3 DNA reads TGCGCCAGCAGCACGACCGCCGGGGCCAACGTCCTGACTTTC. Translating gives CASSTTAGANVLTF.

CDR3 protein: CASSPIGQGWDEQYF. For the CDR3, the DNA is TGCGCCAGCAGCCCAATCGGACAGGGATGGGACGAGCAGTACTTC. This chain uses TRBV5-1 with TRBJ2-7, with 8 bases aligning to TRBD1. Trimming took 4 bases from V and 5 from J; bases not matched to a gene: 11. The CDR3 extends over 15 amino acids. Germline V gene data show CDR1 as SGHRS and CDR2 as YFSETQ. The full variable domain, its missing parts supplied by reference TRBV5-1 and TRBJ2-7, is KAGVTQTPRYLIKTRGQQVTLSCSPISGHRSVSWYQQTPGQGLQFLFEYFSETQRNKGNFPGRFSGRQFSNSRSEMNVSTLELGDSALYLCASSPIGQGWDEQYFGPGTRLTVT.

The chain recombines TRBV5-1 with TRBJ2-6, with a possible D match to TRBD1 (6 bases). This CDR3 spans 20 amino acids. CDR1 is SGHRS and CDR2 is YFSETQ in the germline V gene. Trimming removed 3 bases at V and 4 bases at J, with 26 bases between. The CDR3, as DNA: TGCGCCAGCAGCTCACCACGTACAGGGTCGGGATTATCGGGGGCCAACGTCCTGACTTTC. This gives the protein CASSSPRTGSGLSGANVLTF.

The CDR3, as DNA: TGTGCCAGCAGCTTTACAGGGATACACTCTGGAAACACCATATATTTT. It codes for CASSFTGIHSGNTIYF. The J gene is TRBJ1-3, the V gene TRBV2, with D possibly matching TRBD1 (6 bases). The CDR3 length is 16 residues. The germline V and J ends were trimmed by 6 bases and 0 bases, with 15 bases remaining between them. Germline CDR1 SNHLY, CDR2 FYNNEI.

Concerning this clone: At the DNA level, this CDR3 is encoded by other sequences in the same sample as well. The genes are TRBV2 and TRBJ2-7; weak D call: TRBD2 (5 bases). From germline, CDR1 is SNHLY and CDR2 FYNNEI. V was clipped by 7 bases and J by 3 bases, with 13 bases between them. The CDR3 totals 13 residues. CDR3 in amino acids: CASTGGLDYEQYF. The CDR3, as DNA: TGTGCCAGCACCGGCGGGTTGGACTACGAGCAGTACTTC.

In this sample, this clone turned up a few times. The chain recombines TRBV5-6 with TRBJ2-5; D perhaps matches TRBD2 (6 bases). V lost 4 bases, J lost 3 bases, and 10 bases lay in between. Germline V lookup: CDR1 SGHDT, CDR2 YYEEEE. The CDR3 spans 13 residues. In nucleotides, the CDR3 is TGTGCCAGCAGCCCCCGACTAGAAGAGACCCAGTACTTC. It encodes CASSPRLEETQYF.

As DNA, the CDR3 is TGTGCCAGCGCCCTACGGGGGCTGGTAGGTGACACCGGGGAGCTGTTTTTT. It specifies CASALRGLVGDTGELFF. The chain combines TRBV9 with TRBJ2-2, with D perhaps assigned TRBD1 or TRBD2 (6 bases each). Per the germline V gene, CDR1 is SGDLS and CDR2 is YYNGEE. This CDR3 is built from 17 residues. Trimming removed 7 bases from V and 3 bases from J, with 22 bases in between.

The V gene is TRBV10-2, the J gene TRBJ2-1, with 11 bases identical to TRBD2. The germline V gene has CDR1 WSHSY and CDR2 SAAADI. The CDR3 runs 14 residues. J lost 5 bases, V lost 7 bases, and 4 bases had no gene match. The CDR3 DNA reads as TGCGCCAGCAATCCGACTAGCGGGAACAATGAGCAGTTCTTC. Its translation: CASNPTSGNNEQFF.